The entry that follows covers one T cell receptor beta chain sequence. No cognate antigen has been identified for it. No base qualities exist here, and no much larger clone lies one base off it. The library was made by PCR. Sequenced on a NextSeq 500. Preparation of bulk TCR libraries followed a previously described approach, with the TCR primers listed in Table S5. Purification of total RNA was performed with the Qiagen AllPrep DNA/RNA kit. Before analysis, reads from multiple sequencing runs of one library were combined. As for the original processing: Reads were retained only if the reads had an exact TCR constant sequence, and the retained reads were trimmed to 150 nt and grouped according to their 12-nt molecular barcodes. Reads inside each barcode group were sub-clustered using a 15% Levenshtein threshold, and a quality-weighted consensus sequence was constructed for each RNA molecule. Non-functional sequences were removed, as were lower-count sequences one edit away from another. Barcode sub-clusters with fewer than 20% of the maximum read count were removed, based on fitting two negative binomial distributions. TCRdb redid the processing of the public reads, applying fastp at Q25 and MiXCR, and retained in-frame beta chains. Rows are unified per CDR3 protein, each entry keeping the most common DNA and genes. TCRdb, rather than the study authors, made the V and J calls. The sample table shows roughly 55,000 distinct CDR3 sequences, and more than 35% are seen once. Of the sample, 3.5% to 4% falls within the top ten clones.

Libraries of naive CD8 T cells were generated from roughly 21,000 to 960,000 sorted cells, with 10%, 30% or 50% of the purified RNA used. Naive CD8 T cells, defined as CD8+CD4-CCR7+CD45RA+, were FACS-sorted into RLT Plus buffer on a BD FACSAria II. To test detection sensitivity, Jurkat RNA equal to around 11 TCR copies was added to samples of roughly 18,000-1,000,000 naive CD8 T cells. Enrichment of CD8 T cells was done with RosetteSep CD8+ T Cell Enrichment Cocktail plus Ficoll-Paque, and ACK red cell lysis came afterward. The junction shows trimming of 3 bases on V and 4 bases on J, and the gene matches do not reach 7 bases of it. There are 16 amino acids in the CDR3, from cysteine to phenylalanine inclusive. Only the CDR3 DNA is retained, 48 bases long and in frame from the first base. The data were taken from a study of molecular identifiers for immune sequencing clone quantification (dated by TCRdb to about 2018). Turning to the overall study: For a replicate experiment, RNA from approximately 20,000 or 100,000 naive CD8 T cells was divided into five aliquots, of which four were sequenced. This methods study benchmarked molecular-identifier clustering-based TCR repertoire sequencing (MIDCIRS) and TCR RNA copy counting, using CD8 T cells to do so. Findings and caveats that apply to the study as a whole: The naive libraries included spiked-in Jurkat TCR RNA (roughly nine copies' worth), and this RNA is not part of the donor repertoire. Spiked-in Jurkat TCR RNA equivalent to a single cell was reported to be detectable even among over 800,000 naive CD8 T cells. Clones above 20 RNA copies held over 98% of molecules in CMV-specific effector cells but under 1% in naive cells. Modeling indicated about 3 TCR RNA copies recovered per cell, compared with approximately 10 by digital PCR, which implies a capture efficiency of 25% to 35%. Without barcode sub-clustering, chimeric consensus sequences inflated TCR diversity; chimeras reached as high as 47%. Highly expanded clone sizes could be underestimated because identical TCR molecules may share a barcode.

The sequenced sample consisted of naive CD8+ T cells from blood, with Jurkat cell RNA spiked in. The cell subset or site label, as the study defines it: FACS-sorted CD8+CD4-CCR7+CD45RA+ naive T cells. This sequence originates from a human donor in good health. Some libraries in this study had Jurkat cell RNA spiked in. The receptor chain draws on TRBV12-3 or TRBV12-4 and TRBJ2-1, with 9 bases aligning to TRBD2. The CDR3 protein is CASSFDASGRYNEQFF. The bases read TGTGCCAGCAGTTTTGACGCGAGCGGGAGGTACAATGAGCAGTTCTTC.